The T cell receptor (beta chain) described here comes from a study of T cell responses to AZD1222 COVID-19 vaccine. Sequenced by immunoSEQ multiplex PCR; TCRdb stores in-frame clones only, minus some. The sample lists some 200,000 clones; approximately 90% were seen once. The sample in question was peripheral blood, obtained 28 days after the second AZD1222 dose. This TCR was recovered from an adult who received the AZD1222 COVID-19 vaccine.

The CDR3 DNA sequence: TGCGCCAGCAGCCAAGTCGCACTAGCGGTAAGCACAGATACGCAGTATTTT. This gives the protein CASSQVALAVSTDTQYF. The chain is built from TRBV4-1 and TRBJ2-3; 8 bases are a match to TRBD2. V trimming: 1 base; J trimming: 0 bases; junction bases outside the gene matches: 6. The length of the CDR3 is 17 residues. Germline V gives CDR1 MGHRA, CDR2 YSYEKL.